This T cell receptor beta chain was captured by sequencing in a study of PD-L1 blockade in urothelial cancer. Turning to the study itself: Patients initiated atezolizumab in the mid-2010s at 1,200 mg intravenously every 3 weeks. About 85% of the roughly 29 patients comprised males who had bladder-origin urothelial cancer. Blood underwent analysis 3 weeks (second dose) and 6 weeks after treatment began.

Stated time point: pretreatment peripheral blood. Each patient gave between 1 and 8 samples of peripheral blood mononuclear cells, which were collected pretreatment and during treatment. Generated by immunoSEQ multiplex PCR, the TCRdb table keeps only in-frame clones and is missing some. The sample includes roughly 120,000 clones, roughly 84% seen only once; the top ten take 3.2%. Sequenced material: PBMCs, taken around atezolizumab (anti-PD-L1) treatment. The clonotype originates from a man aged 50-59 years with urothelial cancer.

CDR3 amino acids: CASSWGPSGVEQFF. The CDR3 nucleotides read TGCGCCAGCAGCTGGGGTCCCTCGGGGGTTGAGCAGTTCTTC. This rearrangement joins TRBV5-1 to TRBJ2-1; weak D call: TRBD2 (6 bases). The germline CDR1 and CDR2 sequences are SGHRS and YFSETQ. The CDR3 has 14 residues. The V end was cut by 3 bases, the J end by 9 bases, with 16 bases between.